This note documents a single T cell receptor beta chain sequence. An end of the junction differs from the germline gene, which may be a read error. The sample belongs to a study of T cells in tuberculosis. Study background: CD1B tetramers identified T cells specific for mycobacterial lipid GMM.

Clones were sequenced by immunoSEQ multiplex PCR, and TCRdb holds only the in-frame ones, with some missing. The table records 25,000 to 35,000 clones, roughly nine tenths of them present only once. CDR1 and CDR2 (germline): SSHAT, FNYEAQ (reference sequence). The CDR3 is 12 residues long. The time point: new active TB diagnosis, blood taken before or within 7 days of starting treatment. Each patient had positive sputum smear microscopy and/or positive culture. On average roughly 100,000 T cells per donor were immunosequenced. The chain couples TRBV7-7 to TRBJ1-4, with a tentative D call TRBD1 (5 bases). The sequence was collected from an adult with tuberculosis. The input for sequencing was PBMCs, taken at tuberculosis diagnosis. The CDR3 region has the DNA TGTGCTAGCAGCTGGAGGGGTGAAAAACTGTTTTTT. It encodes CASSWRGEKLFF.